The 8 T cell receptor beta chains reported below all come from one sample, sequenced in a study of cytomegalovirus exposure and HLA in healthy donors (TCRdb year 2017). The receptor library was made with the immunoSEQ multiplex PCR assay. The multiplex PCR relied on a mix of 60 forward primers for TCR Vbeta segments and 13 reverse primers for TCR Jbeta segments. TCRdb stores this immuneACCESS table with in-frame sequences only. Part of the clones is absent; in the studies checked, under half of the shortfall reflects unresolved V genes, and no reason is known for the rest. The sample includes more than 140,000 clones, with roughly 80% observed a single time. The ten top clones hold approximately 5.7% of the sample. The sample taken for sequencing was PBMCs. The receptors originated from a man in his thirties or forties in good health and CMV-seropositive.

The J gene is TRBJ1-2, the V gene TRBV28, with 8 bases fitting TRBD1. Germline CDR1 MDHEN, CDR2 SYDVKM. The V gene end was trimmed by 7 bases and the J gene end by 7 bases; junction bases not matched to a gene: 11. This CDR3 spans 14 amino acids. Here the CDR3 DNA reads TGTGCCAGCAATCCTGATGACAGGGGCGGTGGCTACACCTTC. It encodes CASNPDDRGGGYTF.

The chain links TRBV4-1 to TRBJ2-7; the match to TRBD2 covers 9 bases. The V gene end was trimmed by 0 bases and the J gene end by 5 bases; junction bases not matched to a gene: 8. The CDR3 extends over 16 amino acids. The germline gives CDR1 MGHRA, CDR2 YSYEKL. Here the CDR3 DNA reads TGCGCCAGCAGCCAAGAAGCGGGAGGCAGAGTGGACGAGCAGTACTTC. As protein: CASSQEAGGRVDEQYF.

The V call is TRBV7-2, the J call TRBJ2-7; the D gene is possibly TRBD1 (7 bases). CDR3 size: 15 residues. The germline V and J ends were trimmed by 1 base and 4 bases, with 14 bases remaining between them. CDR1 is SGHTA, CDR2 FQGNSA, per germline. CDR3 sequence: CASSLGGPGGYEQYF. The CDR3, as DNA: TGTGCCAGCAGCTTAGGTGGACCAGGGGGGTACGAGCAGTACTTC. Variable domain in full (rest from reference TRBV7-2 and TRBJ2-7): GAGVSQSPSNKVTEKGKDVELRCDPISGHTALYWYRQSLGQGLEFLIYFQGNSAPDKSGLPSDRFSAERTGGSVSTLTIQRTQQEDSAVYLCASSLGGPGGYEQYFGPGTRLTVT.

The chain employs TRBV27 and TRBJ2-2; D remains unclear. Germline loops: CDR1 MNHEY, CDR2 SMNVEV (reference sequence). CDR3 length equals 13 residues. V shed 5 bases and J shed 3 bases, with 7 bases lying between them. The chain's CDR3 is CASSPLDTGELFF. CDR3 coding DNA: TGTGCCAGCAGTCCCCTTGACACCGGGGAGCTGTTTTTT.

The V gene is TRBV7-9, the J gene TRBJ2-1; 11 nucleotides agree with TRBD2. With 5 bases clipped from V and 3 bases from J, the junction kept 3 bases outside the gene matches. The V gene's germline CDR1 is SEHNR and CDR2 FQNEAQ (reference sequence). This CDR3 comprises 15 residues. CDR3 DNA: TGTGCCAGCAGCATACTAGCGGGAGACTACAATGAGCAGTTCTTC. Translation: CASSILAGDYNEQFF.

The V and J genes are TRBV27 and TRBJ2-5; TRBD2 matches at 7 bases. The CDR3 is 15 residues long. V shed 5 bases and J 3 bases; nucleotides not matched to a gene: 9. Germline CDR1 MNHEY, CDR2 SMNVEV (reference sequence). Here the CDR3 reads CASSPPGGPKETQYF. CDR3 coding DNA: TGTGCCAGCAGTCCTCCGGGGGGACCGAAAGAGACCCAGTACTTC.

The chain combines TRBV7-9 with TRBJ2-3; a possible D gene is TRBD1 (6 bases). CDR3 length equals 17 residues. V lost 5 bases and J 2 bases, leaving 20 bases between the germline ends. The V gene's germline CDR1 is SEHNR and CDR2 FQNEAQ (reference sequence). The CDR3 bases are TGTGCCAGCAGCCCGCCCGACCAGGGGTTGGACACAGATACGCAGTATTTT. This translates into CASSPPDQGLDTDTQYF.

CDR3 sequence: CASSQEPGGLNYGYTF. Written as DNA, the CDR3 is TGCGCCAGCAGCCAAGAGCCAGGGGGCTTAAACTATGGCTACACCTTC. The chain carries TRBV4-1 and TRBJ1-2; TRBD1 matches at 8 bases. Germline assignment: CDR1 MGHRA and CDR2 YSYEKL. The CDR3 contains 16 residues. Losses at the gene ends were 0 bases for V and 2 bases for J; bases not matched to a gene: 5.